This entry describes one T cell receptor (beta chain). Its antigen is unknown. Per-nucleotide qualities are absent, and no much larger clonotype sits a single base away. The junction shows trimming of 1 base on V and 2 bases on J, and the gene matches do not reach 5 bases of it. There are 15 amino acids in the CDR3, from cysteine to phenylalanine inclusive. This entry keeps only the CDR3 DNA: 45 bases, framed from base 1. Reading the germline V gene gives CDR1 MGHRA and CDR2 YSYEKL. The sample comes from a study of shared clonotypes between healthy human individuals (dated by TCRdb to 2018 to 2020). At the level of the whole study: A couple of women and a few men aged 18 to 49 years were included in the cohort. Each donor's leukapheresis produced roughly between about 0.9 and 9.5 billion PBMCs. Blood TCR repertoires of a handful of healthy adults were deeply sequenced to estimate repertoire size and the extent of clonotype sharing between individuals. Different laboratories and diverse techniques were used to prepare libraries and sequence TCR repertoires, to increase sequencing depth and limit assay-specific biases. For each donor, CD4 naive and CD4 memory were each given three plates, CD8 naive was given two plates, and CD8 memory was given one plate. The research as a whole found: When four donors were compared, the shared fraction of clonotypes was around 5% for naive CD4, more than 3% for naive CD8, roughly 2.3% for memory CD4, and roughly 0.4% for memory CD8. Sampling was limited to blood, and TCR repertoires in tissue likely differ from TCR repertoires in blood. Pairwise subsampling led to the expectation that sequencing depth would affect the degree of clonotype sharing among donors. Higher generation probabilities were observed for clonotypes shared by all four sorted-subset donors than for non-shared clonotypes. Because the study included only a small number of donors, the genetic and exposure-history diversity represented was limited. Naive subsets generally had larger estimated clonotype richness than memory subsets did. Rarefaction of sorted-subset datasets indicated incomplete sequencing despite the large sequencing depth.

Using the deep immunoSEQ assay, TCR CDR3 regions were amplified from genomic DNA by multiplex PCR. For each cell subset, the extracted genomic DNA was distributed evenly across all wells of several immunoSEQ 96-well plates, and each plate served as one replicate. Each replicate PCR for sorted subsets received 150 to 250 ng genomic DNA, equal to tens of thousands of T cell genomes. The purified libraries were quantified using a Qubit 3.0 fluorometer, sized with a Bioanalyzer 2100, and then quantified again using the KAPA Library Quantification kit. Every immunoSEQ 96-well plate was sequenced on a dedicated single-read 150-cycle Illumina NextSeq 550 flow cell. The source study handled its data this way. The immunoSEQ output contained only junctional sequences without quality scores, so filtering could not match that applied to full-length reads. Sequences were annotated with PyIR, a Python wrapper for IgBLAST v1.9, and V/J genes and CDR3 were assigned using IMGT germline references. Reads were removed for weak V/J assignments (E-value above 1e-6), missing CDR3, stop codons, out-of-frame junctions, or ambiguous translated residues. V3J clonotypes were defined as sequences sharing an identical inferred V gene, J gene, and CDR3 amino acid sequence. The percentage overlap between two repertoires was calculated by dividing the number of shared unique clonotypes by the size of the smaller repertoire. Repertoire richness was assessed with RTK rarefaction, the Chao1 estimator, and Recon v2.1 estimates of unobserved clonotypes. For all TCRbeta clonotypes obtained by the gDNA method from four donors, generation probabilities were computed with OLGA. The source is immuneACCESS, and TCRdb retained only in-frame sequences with V and J called. Part of the clones is not carried over; for the studies checked, unresolved V genes explain less than half of this, and the remainder is unexplained. That table is the source of V, J and clone size, and D and trimming were worked out from the DNA. The sample yields roughly 2 million clones; 85% to 95% were counted once. The ten most abundant clones make up 0.1% to 0.15% of the sample.

The donors were healthy, HIV-negative adults with no recently reported acute infections or vaccinations. Every donor was a Caucasian adult living in Nashville, Tennessee, USA. CD4+ T cells were enriched by magnetic negative selection; naive cells were then positively selected on CD45RA, and the negative fraction formed the memory subset. Blood was collected by leukapheresis, and PBMCs were isolated by Ficoll-Histopaque density gradient centrifugation and then cryopreserved in liquid nitrogen vapor phase. Purity and quantity of every magnetically sorted T cell population were checked by analytical flow cytometry. Each sorted fraction had its genomic DNA isolated and then quantified by UV absorbance on a Nanodrop 2000c.

This TCR derives from a man aged 18 to 30 in good health. This chain is built from TRBV4-1 and TRBJ2-7; 7 bases in the middle match TRBD2. What was sequenced was naive CD4+ T cells sorted from blood. Sample cell subset or site, as interpreted from the label and publication: CD45RA+ positively selected. The nucleotide sequence is given as TGCGCCAGCAGCCAAGGGGGAGGGAGCGCCTACGAGCAGTACTTC. The encoded protein is CASSQGGGSAYEQYF.